This T cell receptor beta chain is drawn from a study of blood T cells in healthy people across ages. Looked up from germline, CDR1 is SGHDN and CDR2 is FVKESK. This CDR3 comprises 13 residues. Then a second PCR, running roughly 7 to 11 cycles, was carried out with a sample-barcoded 5' primer and a J-beta primer mix. Each CDR3 protein is one row after TCRdb ran MiXCR on the 5' RACE reads. Among approximately 690,000 distinct CDR3 sequences listed, 40% to 50% were seen once. As to this clonotype: No antigen is known for it. The junction and the germline gene differ at one end; a read error may be behind it.

Whole-study findings and limits: Significant beta diversity loss was already apparent by age roughly 44, declining roughly linearly. Unknown CMV status may confound age-related changes in expanded clones.

This clonotype originated in an elderly man in good health. Sequenced material: blood. V is TRBV14 and J is TRBJ2-7; tentative D call: TRBD1 (6 bases). The CDR3: CANSRTVYNEQYF. In DNA form, the CDR3 reads TGTGCCAACAGCCGGACAGTCTACAATGAGCAGTACTTC. The complete variable domain, with remaining parts taken from reference TRBV14 and TRBJ2-7, reads EAGVTQFPSHSVIEKGQTVTLRCDPISGHDNLYWYRRVMGKEIKFLLHFVKESKQDESGMPNNRFLAERTGGTYSTLKVQPAELEDSGVYFCANSRTVYNEQYFGPGTRLTVT.